This TCR beta chain comes out of a study of metastatic and nonmetastatic thyroid tumors. Study-level information: A comparison of repertoires was made across blood and tumor or nodule tissue from malignant and benign thyroid patients.

Methods used by the authors: The distant-metastasis classifier for papillary thyroid cancer was built from CDR3 differences across clinicopathological groups. TCRdb reassembled clones from the PCR reads with MiXCR. These V and J calls rely on TCRdb rather than the paper's analysis. Of about 24,000 clones listed, 15% to 20% are singletons. Trimming cost V 1 base and J 5 bases, with 9 bases left between them. The CDR3 sequence is 15 residues long. This clone qualifies as medium-sized (0.01 to 0.1%). The antigen is unknown. Study findings and constraints: According to reports, the diversity of TCR beta was significantly higher in malignant thyroid tumors than in benign nodules, and this held in both blood and tumor samples.

Each patient came to thyroid surgery without any prior treatment (of any kind). The gene calls are TRBV12-3 or TRBV12-4 and TRBJ1-6; tentatively, D is TRBD1 (6 bases). Sequenced: adjacent normal tissue. The receptor's source is a male donor with papillary thyroid cancer or a benign thyroid nodule (not recorded which). Some clones in this sample may be carry-over from other donors' samples. The CDR3 DNA is TGTGCCAGCAGTTTAGGGACAGCGAATAATTCACCCCTCCACTTT. Amino acid sequence: CASSLGTANNSPLHF.